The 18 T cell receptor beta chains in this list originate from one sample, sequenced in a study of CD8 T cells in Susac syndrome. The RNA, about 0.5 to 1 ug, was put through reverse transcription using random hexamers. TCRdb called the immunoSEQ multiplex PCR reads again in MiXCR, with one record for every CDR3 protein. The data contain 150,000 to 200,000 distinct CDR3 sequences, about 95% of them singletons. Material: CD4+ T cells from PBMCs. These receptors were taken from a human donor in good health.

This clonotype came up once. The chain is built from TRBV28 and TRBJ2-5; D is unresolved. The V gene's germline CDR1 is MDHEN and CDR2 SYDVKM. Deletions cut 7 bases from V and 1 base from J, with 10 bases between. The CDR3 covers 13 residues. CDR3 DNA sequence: TGTGCCAGCAACTCCGGGTCCCAAGAGACCCAGTACTTC. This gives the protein CASNSGSQETQYF.

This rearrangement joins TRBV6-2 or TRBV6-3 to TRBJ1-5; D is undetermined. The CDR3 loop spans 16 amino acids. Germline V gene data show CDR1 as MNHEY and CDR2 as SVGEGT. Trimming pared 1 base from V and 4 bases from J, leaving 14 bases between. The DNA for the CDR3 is TGTGCCAGCAGTTACTTACTCGGAGACGGAAATCAGCCCCAGCATTTT. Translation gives CASSYLLGDGNQPQHF.

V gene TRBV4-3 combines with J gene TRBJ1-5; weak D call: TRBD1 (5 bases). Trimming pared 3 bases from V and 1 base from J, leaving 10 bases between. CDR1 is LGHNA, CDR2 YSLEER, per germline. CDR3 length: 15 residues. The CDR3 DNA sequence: TGCGCCAGCAGCCAGGATTACAGGAGCAATCAGCCCCAGCATTTT. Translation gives CASSQDYRSNQPQHF.

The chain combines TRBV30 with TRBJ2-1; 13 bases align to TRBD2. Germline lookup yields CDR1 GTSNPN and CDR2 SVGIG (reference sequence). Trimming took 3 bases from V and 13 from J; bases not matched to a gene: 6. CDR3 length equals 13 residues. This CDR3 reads CAWSVGLAGVQFF. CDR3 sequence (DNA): TGTGCCTGGAGCGTCGGACTAGCGGGAGTCCAGTTCTTC.

The DNA of the CDR3 is TGTGCCACCAGTGACCGGACTAGCGGGAACTACGAGCAGTACTTC. Protein: CATSDRTSGNYEQYF. V usage is TRBV24-1 and J usage is TRBJ2-7, with 12 bases identical to TRBD2. There are 15 residues in the CDR3. Germline V gives CDR1 KGHDR, CDR2 SFDVKD. V lost 4 bases and J lost 3; bases outside the gene matches: 3.

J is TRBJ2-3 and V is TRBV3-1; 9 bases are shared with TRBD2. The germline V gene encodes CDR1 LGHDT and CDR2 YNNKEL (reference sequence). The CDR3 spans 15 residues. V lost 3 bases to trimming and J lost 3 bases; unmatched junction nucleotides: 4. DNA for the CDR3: TGTGCCAGCAGCCATACTAGCGGGCCTACAGATACGCAGTATTTT. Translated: CASSHTSGPTDTQYF.

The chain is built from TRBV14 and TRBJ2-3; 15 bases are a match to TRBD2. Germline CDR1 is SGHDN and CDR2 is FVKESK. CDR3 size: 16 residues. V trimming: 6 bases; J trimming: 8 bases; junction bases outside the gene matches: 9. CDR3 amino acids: CASSRTSGRGGGTQYF. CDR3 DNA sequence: TGTGCCAGCAGTCGGACTAGCGGGAGGGGAGGTGGTACGCAGTATTTT.

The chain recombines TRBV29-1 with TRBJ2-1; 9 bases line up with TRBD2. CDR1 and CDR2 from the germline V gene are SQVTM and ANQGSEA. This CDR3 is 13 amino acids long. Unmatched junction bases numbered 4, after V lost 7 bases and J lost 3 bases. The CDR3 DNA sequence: TGCAGCGGTCGACTAGCGGTCTACAATGAGCAGTTCTTC. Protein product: CSGRLAVYNEQFF.

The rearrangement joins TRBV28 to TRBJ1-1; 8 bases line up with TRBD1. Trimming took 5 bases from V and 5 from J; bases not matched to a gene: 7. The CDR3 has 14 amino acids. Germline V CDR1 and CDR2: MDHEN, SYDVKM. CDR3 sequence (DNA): TGTGCCAGCAGTGTATTTGACAGGGGAACTGAAGCTTTCTTT. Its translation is CASSVFDRGTEAFF.

CDR3 DNA sequence: TGTGCCTGGAGTCTGGGACATAACAATCAGCCCCAGCATTTT. It yields the protein CAWSLGHNNQPQHF. The J gene is TRBJ1-5, the V gene TRBV30; a weak D match, TRBD1 (6 bases). The V end was cut by 2 bases, the J end by 3 bases, with 11 bases between. The CDR3 totals 14 residues. Germline V lookup: CDR1 GTSNPN, CDR2 SVGIG (reference sequence).

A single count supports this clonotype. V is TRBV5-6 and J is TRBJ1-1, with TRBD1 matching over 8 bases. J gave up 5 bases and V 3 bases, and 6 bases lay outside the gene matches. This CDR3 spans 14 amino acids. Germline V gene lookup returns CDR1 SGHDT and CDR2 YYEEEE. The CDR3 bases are TGTGCCAGCAGCTCACCCTGGACAGGGACTGAAGCTTTCTTT. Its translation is CASSSPWTGTEAFF.

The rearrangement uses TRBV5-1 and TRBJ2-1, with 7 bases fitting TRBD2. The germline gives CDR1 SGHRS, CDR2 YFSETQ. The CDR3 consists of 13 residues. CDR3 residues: CASQLADYLEQFF. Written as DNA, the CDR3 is TGCGCGAGCCAGCTAGCGGACTACCTCGAGCAGTTCTTC.

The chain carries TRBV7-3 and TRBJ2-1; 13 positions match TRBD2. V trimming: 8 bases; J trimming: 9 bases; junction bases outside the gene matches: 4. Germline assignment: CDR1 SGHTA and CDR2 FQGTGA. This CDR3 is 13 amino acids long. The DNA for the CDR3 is TGTGCCAGCGGGACTAGCGGGGATGGTGAGCAGTTCTTC. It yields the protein CASGTSGDGEQFF.

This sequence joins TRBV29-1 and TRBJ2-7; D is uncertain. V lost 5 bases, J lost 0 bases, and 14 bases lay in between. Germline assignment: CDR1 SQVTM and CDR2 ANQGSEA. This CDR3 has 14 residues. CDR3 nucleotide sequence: TGCAGCGTTCGGGTAACCACCAGCTCCTACGAGCAGTACTTC. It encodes CSVRVTTSSYEQYF.

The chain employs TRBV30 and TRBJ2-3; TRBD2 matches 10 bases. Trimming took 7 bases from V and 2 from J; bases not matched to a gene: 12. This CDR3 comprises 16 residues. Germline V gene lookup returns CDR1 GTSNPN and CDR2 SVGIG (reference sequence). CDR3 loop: CAFGSIAGGHTDTQYF. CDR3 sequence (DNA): TGTGCCTTCGGGTCAATAGCGGGAGGCCACACAGATACGCAGTATTTT.

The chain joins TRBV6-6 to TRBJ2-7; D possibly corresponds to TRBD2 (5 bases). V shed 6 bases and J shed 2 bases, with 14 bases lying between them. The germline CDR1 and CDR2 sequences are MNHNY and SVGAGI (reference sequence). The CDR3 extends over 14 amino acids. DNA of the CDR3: TGTGCCAGCAGCCCCACCACGGGAACCTACGAGCAGTACTTC. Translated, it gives CASSPTTGTYEQYF.

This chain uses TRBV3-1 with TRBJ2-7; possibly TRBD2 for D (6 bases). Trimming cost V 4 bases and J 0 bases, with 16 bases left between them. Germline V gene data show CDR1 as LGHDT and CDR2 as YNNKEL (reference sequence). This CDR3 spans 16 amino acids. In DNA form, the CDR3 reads TGTGCCAGCAGCCCGTTGGGCGGGATCGACTCCTACGAGCAGTACTTC. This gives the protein CASSPLGGIDSYEQYF.

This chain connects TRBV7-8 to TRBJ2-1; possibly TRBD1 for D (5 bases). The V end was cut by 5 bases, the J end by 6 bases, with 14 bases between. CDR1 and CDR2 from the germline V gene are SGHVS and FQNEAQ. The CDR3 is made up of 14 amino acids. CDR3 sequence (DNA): TGTGCCAGCAGCCCTGGGGCCCAGGGCAATGAGCAGTTCTTC. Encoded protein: CASSPGAQGNEQFF. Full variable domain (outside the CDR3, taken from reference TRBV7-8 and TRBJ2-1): GAGVSQSPRYKVAKRGQDVALRCDPISGHVSLFWYQQALGQGPEFLTYFQNEAQLDKSGLPSDRFFAERPEGSVSTLKIQRTQQEDSAVYLCASSPGAQGNEQFFGPGTRLTVL.